Listed here are 28 T cell receptor beta chains from one sample, sequenced in a study of shared clonotypes between healthy human individuals. Some clones are missing from TCRdb's copy, which holds only in-frame ones; the method was immunoSEQ multiplex PCR. The sample lists a few hundred thousand clones; roughly 85% were seen once. Input material: PBMCs. The source of these receptors is a woman in her thirties or forties in good health. Some clones in this sample may be carry-over from other donors' samples.

The rearrangement uses TRBV7-2 and TRBJ2-2, with no clear D. Germline V gene lookup returns CDR1 SGHTA and CDR2 FQGNSA. This CDR3 region has 13 residues. V dropped 1 base and J dropped 9 bases, with 9 bases sitting between them. CDR3 nucleotide sequence: TGTGCCAGCAGCTTAGGTATAGACAGGGAGCTGTTTTTT. Its protein is CASSLGIDRELFF.

CDR3: CASRKVVTGRHYGYTF. DNA of the CDR3: TGTGCCAGCAGAAAAGTGGTGACAGGGAGGCACTATGGCTACACCTTC. This chain connects TRBV11-2 to TRBJ1-2; 7 bases are shared with TRBD1. The CDR3 runs 16 residues. J lost 3 bases, V lost 6 bases, and 13 bases had no gene match. Germline V gene sequence: CDR1 SGHAT, CDR2 FQNNGV.

The rearrangement links TRBV7-2 to TRBJ2-1, with TRBD2 matching 10 bases. This CDR3 comprises 16 residues. Germline trimming cut 4 bases from V and 9 bases from J; bases unmatched to any gene: 12. Germline loops: CDR1 SGHTA, CDR2 FQGNSA. CDR3 DNA: TGTGCCAGCAGCTCATTAGCGGGAGGTCGAGGGAGTGAGCAGTTCTTC. Translated, it gives CASSSLAGGRGSEQFF.

This clone was detected only once. This chain links TRBV10-1 with TRBJ2-5, with TRBD2 matching 11 bases. The CDR3 has 15 residues. V was pared by 4 bases and J by 2 bases, with 3 bases of the junction left unmatched. In germline, CDR1 is WNHNN, CDR2 SYGVQD (reference sequence). This CDR3 reads CASSGGTSGQETQYF. In DNA, the CDR3 is TGCGCCAGCAGTGGGGGGACTAGCGGTCAAGAGACCCAGTACTTC.

Details on this clone: Different DNA sequences within this sample yield the same CDR3. The chain links TRBV7-2 to TRBJ2-2; 7 nucleotides align to TRBD2. Germline trimming cut 6 bases from V and 1 base from J; bases unmatched to any gene: 8. CDR3 length equals 16 residues. CDR1 is SGHTA and CDR2 is FQGNSA in the germline V gene. As DNA, the CDR3 is TGTGCCAGCAGTCTCTCCCCTAGCGGGAACACCGGGGAGCTGTTTTTT. Residues: CASSLSPSGNTGELFF.

The chain carries TRBV18 and TRBJ2-2; 8 nucleotides line up with TRBD1. CDR3 length equals 15 residues. Germline CDR1 reads KGHSH; CDR2 reads LQKENI. After removal of 6 bases from V and 1 base from J, the junction contained 4 bases not matched to a gene. CDR3 sequence reads: CASSFDRGNTGELFF. CDR3 DNA: TGTGCCAGCTCCTTCGACAGGGGGAACACCGGGGAGCTGTTTTTT.

The CDR3 spells CASSDRAGEAGEQFF. The CDR3 nucleotides are TGTGCCAGCAGTGACAGGGCGGGAGAGGCCGGTGAGCAGTTCTTC. The chain carries TRBV6-4 and TRBJ2-1; 7 bases map to TRBD2. The CDR3 length is 15 residues. V lost 2 bases, J lost 9 bases, and 10 bases stayed unmatched. CDR1 is MRHNA, CDR2 SNTAGT, per germline.

J is TRBJ2-7 and V is TRBV6-6; D perhaps matches TRBD2 (6 bases). CDR3 size: 13 residues. V was cut by 4 bases and J by 7 bases, with 14 bases left in between. Germline-derived CDR1 and CDR2 are MNHNY and SVGAGI (reference sequence). Here the CDR3 reads CASSSTMGGEQYF. The CDR3, as DNA: TGTGCCAGCAGTTCCACAATGGGGGGTGAGCAGTACTTC.

The chain is built from TRBV10-3 and TRBJ2-7; D gene uncertain. The CDR3 loop spans 12 amino acids. Germline V gene data show CDR1 as ENHRY and CDR2 as SYGVKD. Trimming left V 8 bases short and J 2 bases short, with 10 bases between. CDR3 DNA: TGTGCCATCTCGGGCACAACCTACGAGCAGTACTTC. Protein product: CAISGTTYEQYF.

The chain links TRBV10-3 to TRBJ2-7, with a possible D match to TRBD2 (5 bases). V lost 2 bases and J 6 bases, leaving 5 bases between the germline ends. This CDR3 spans 11 amino acids. Germline CDR1 ENHRY, CDR2 SYGVKD. In nucleotides, the CDR3 is TGTGCCATCAGTGAGGGACTCGAGCAGTACTTC. The encoded protein is CAISEGLEQYF.

In its sample, this clone was seen once. The rearrangement uses TRBV6-1 and TRBJ2-7; D might be TRBD1 or TRBD2, each matching 6 bases. Looked up from germline, CDR1 is MNHNS and CDR2 is SASEGT. Trimming took 1 base from V and 3 from J, leaving 16 bases between them. CDR3 length: 16 residues. CDR3 amino acids: CASSEVPGGEVYEQYF. In nucleotides, the CDR3 is TGTGCCAGCAGTGAAGTTCCCGGGGGCGAGGTCTACGAGCAGTACTTC.

The rearrangement links TRBV30 to TRBJ2-3; 9 bases are shared with TRBD2. Germline values: CDR1 GTSNPN, CDR2 SVGIG (reference sequence). V trimming: 1 base; J trimming: 0 bases; junction bases outside the gene matches: 8. The CDR3 consists of 17 residues. For the CDR3, the DNA is TGTGCCTGGAGTGGTAGCGGGAGTTGGTATAGCACAGATACGCAGTATTTT. Protein product: CAWSGSGSWYSTDTQYF. Drawing the rest from reference TRBV30 and TRBJ2-3, the complete variable domain is SQTIHQWPATLVQPVGSPLSLECTVEGTSNPNLYWYRQAAGRGLQLLFYSVGIGQISSEVPQNLSASRPQDRQFILSSKKLLLSDSGFYLCAWSGSGSWYSTDTQYFGPGTRLTVL.

The rearrangement uses TRBV10-3 and TRBJ1-4; the D gene is possibly TRBD1 (5 bases). The ends were cut back, 6 bases at V and 5 bases at J, with 13 bases in the middle. CDR3 length equals 14 residues. CDR1 and CDR2 (germline): ENHRY, SYGVKD. The CDR3 loop reads CAIRDGTRNEKLFF. The CDR3 DNA reads TGTGCCATCAGAGACGGGACGCGAAATGAAAAACTGTTTTTT.

V and J are TRBV18 and TRBJ2-1; D is ambiguous. CDR1 KGHSH and CDR2 LQKENI come from the germline V gene. V lost 3 bases and J lost 10, with 10 bases in between. The CDR3 covers 12 residues. This CDR3 is CASSPQRPEQFF. The CDR3 DNA reads as TGTGCCAGCTCACCGCAACGCCCAGAGCAGTTCTTC.

The sample holds a few counts of this clone. A junction end diverges from the germline sequence, so it may reflect a read error. CDR3: CASSLRTGGQETQYF. For the CDR3, the DNA is TGTGCTAGCAGCTTAAGGACAGGGGGCCAAGAGACCCAGTACTTC. The chain has TRBV7-7 and TRBJ2-5, with 10 bases lining up with TRBD1. The length of the CDR3 is 15 residues. CDR1 is SSHAT and CDR2 is FNYEAQ in the germline V gene (reference sequence).

The chain couples TRBV4-3 to TRBJ2-5, with D perhaps matching TRBD1 (5 bases). The CDR3 is made up of 15 amino acids. V gave up 2 bases and J gave up 2 bases, with 12 bases separating them. Germline loops: CDR1 LGHNA, CDR2 YSLEER. The DNA of the CDR3 is TGCGCCAGCAGCCAAATGTCAGGGAATCAAGAGACCCAGTACTTC. It yields the protein CASSQMSGNQETQYF.

This chain uses TRBV30 with TRBJ2-3; D unresolved. The CDR3 runs 15 residues. Trimming left V 2 bases short and J 0 bases short, with 12 bases between. Germline V CDR1 and CDR2: GTSNPN, SVGIG (reference sequence). The CDR3 sequence: CAWSRRRTSTDTQYF. In DNA form, the CDR3 reads TGTGCCTGGAGTCGGCGGAGAACTAGCACAGATACGCAGTATTTT.

This clone occurred once. The chain has TRBV7-9 and TRBJ2-5; no definite D call. Trimming cost V 0 bases and J 0 bases, with 8 bases left between them. Germline V gene lookup returns CDR1 SEHNR and CDR2 FQNEAQ (reference sequence). The CDR3 consists of 15 residues. The CDR3 DNA follows: TGTGCCAGCAGCTTAGCGCCAAAGTACCAAGAGACCCAGTACTTC. Protein product: CASSLAPKYQETQYF.

The sample holds one count of this clone. The V gene is TRBV7-3, the J gene TRBJ2-2; 8 nucleotides match TRBD1. V was pared by 5 bases and J by 7 bases, with 9 bases of the junction left unmatched. The CDR3 has 15 residues. The V gene's germline CDR1 is SGHTA and CDR2 FQGTGA. The DNA of the CDR3 is TGTGCCAGCAGCGCGCAGACAGGGGCGAACGGGGAGCTGTTTTTT. It encodes CASSAQTGANGELFF.

This clone was seen more than once but under ten times. The gene calls are TRBV20-1 and TRBJ2-7, with no clear D. The V end lost 3 bases, the J end lost 5 bases, and 8 bases lay between the germline ends. The CDR3 runs to 11 residues. Germline loops: CDR1 DFQATT, CDR2 SNEGSKA (reference sequence). CDR3 residues: CSARRLHEQYF. For the CDR3, the DNA is TGCAGTGCTAGGAGACTGCACGAGCAGTACTTC.

The V and J genes are TRBV7-2 and TRBJ1-3; no clear D gene. V was trimmed by 5 bases and J by 4 bases, leaving 12 bases between them. From germline, CDR1 is SGHTA and CDR2 FQGNSA. The CDR3 totals 14 residues. The CDR3 spells CASSPRGLGNTIYF. CDR3 DNA sequence: TGTGCCAGCAGCCCTCGGGGTTTAGGAAACACCATATATTTT.

The V call is TRBV4-3, the J call TRBJ2-1; D is undetermined. The V gene lost 4 bases and the J gene lost 6 bases, with 16 bases spanning the gap. The CDR3 loop spans 15 amino acids. Germline V gives CDR1 LGHNA, CDR2 YSLEER. The CDR3 sequence: CASSPTFRRRNEQFF. The CDR3 nucleotides read TGCGCCAGCAGCCCCACATTCCGTCGTCGCAATGAGCAGTTCTTC.

This clone was detected a few times. The chain recombines TRBV4-3 with TRBJ2-2; 8 bases line up with TRBD1. The germline CDR1 and CDR2 sequences are LGHNA and YSLEER. V lost 3 bases and J lost 4; bases outside the gene matches: 13. The CDR3 length is 18 residues. The CDR3 coding sequence is TGCGCCAGCAGCCAGAGGCGGTTTGGACAGGGCGCCACCGGGGAGCTGTTTTTT. Protein product: CASSQRRFGQGATGELFF.

The chain couples TRBV7-2 to TRBJ1-4; tentatively, D is TRBD1 (5 bases). Per the germline V gene, CDR1 is SGHTA and CDR2 is FQGNSA. This CDR3 spans 14 amino acids. The ends were cut back, 3 bases at V and 8 bases at J, with 13 bases in the middle. The CDR3 nucleotides are TGTGCCAGCAGCTTCACACCGGGACCCGAAAAACTGTTTTTT. Translating it yields CASSFTPGPEKLFF.

V and J are TRBV7-2 and TRBJ2-2, with D perhaps assigned TRBD1 or TRBD2 (5 bases each). The V gene lost 5 bases and the J gene lost 5 bases, with 12 bases spanning the gap. This CDR3 is built from 14 residues. Germline V CDR1 and CDR2: SGHTA, FQGNSA. The CDR3 DNA sequence: TGTGCCAGCAGCCCGGGACCAAATACCGGGGAGCTGTTTTTT. Translating gives CASSPGPNTGELFF.

This chain links TRBV5-5 with TRBJ2-3, with D possibly TRBD1 on 6 matching bases. V lost 2 bases, J lost 0 bases, and 7 bases lay in between. Looked up from germline, CDR1 is SGHKS and CDR2 is YYEKEE (reference sequence). The CDR3 consists of 14 residues. The CDR3 region is CASSFGTSTDTQYF. Here the CDR3 DNA reads TGTGCCAGCAGCTTTGGGACAAGCACAGATACGCAGTATTTT.

The chain recombines TRBV12-5 with TRBJ2-7; a possible D gene is TRBD1 (5 bases). Germline V gives CDR1 LGHNT, CDR2 FRNRAP. There are 12 residues in the CDR3. Trimming cost V 5 bases and J 5 bases, with 10 bases left between them. The chain's CDR3 is CASGPRVNEQYF. DNA of the CDR3: TGTGCTAGTGGTCCCAGGGTCAACGAGCAGTACTTC.

The V gene is TRBV5-4, the J gene TRBJ2-5; tentative D call: TRBD2 (6 bases). V was shortened by 1 base and J by 5 bases, with 15 bases between the two germline ends. Germline V gene lookup returns CDR1 SGHNT and CDR2 YYREEE (reference sequence). The CDR3 covers 15 residues. The CDR3 region has the DNA TGTGCCAGCAGCTTGTACGGGGGAGCGAGGGAGACCCAGTACTTC. It specifies CASSLYGGARETQYF.